These 5 T cell receptor beta chains were all obtained from the same sample, sequenced in a study of shared clonotypes between healthy human individuals. Naive CD8 populations comprised CD45RO-negative cells positively selected for CCR7, excluding terminally differentiated effector memory CD45RA+ cells. This table comes from immunoSEQ multiplex PCR, and its TCRdb copy is limited to in-frame clones, with some not included. The table has around 640,000 clones, 95% to 97% seen once. Input material: naive CD8+ T cells sorted from blood. The source of these receptors is a woman in her twenties or thirties in good health.

The V call is TRBV4-2, the J call TRBJ2-3, with TRBD2 matching over 7 bases. CDR1 and CDR2 from the germline V gene are LGHNA and YNFKEQ. After removal of 4 bases from V and 2 bases from J, the junction contained 6 bases not matched to a gene. The CDR3 covers 15 residues. The CDR3 here is CASSPPSGHTDTQYF. The CDR3 nucleotides are TGTGCCAGCAGCCCCCCTAGCGGACACACAGATACGCAGTATTTT.

The gene calls are TRBV27 and TRBJ2-1; 10 bases are a match to TRBD2. The J segment lost 8 bases and the V segment lost 8 bases, leaving 9 bases of the junction unmatched. The CDR3 covers 14 residues. CDR1 and CDR2 (germline): MNHEY, SMNVEV (reference sequence). The CDR3 DNA follows: TGTGCCAGCGTAGCGGGAGGCCAGGTCGATGAGCAGTTCTTC. It specifies CASVAGGQVDEQFF.

The genes are TRBV4-2 and TRBJ2-1; D gene ambiguous. The CDR3 totals 14 residues. Germline lookup yields CDR1 LGHNA and CDR2 YNFKEQ. V was shortened by 4 bases and J by 8 bases, with 15 bases between the two germline ends. This CDR3 is CASSLSGISDEQFF. The DNA of the CDR3 is TGTGCCAGCAGCCTCTCTGGGATAAGTGATGAGCAGTTCTTC.

This clone was observed once. This chain links TRBV28 with TRBJ2-7; 14 bases match TRBD2. CDR3 length equals 19 residues. The trim removed 1 base at V and 5 bases at J, leaving 13 bases unmatched. Per the germline V gene, CDR1 is MDHEN and CDR2 is SYDVKM. The CDR3 reads CASSLSTHWGLAGEHEQYF. The CDR3 nucleotides read TGTGCCAGCAGTTTATCTACCCACTGGGGACTAGCGGGAGAGCACGAGCAGTACTTC.

The chain carries TRBV5-4 and TRBJ2-3, with unresolved D. Trimming took 0 bases from V and 0 from J, leaving 5 bases between them. Germline CDR1 reads SGHNT; CDR2 reads YYREEE (reference sequence). This CDR3 has 14 residues. The CDR3 protein is CASSLDGSTDTQYF. The CDR3 nucleotides read TGTGCCAGCAGCTTGGACGGGAGCACAGATACGCAGTATTTT.